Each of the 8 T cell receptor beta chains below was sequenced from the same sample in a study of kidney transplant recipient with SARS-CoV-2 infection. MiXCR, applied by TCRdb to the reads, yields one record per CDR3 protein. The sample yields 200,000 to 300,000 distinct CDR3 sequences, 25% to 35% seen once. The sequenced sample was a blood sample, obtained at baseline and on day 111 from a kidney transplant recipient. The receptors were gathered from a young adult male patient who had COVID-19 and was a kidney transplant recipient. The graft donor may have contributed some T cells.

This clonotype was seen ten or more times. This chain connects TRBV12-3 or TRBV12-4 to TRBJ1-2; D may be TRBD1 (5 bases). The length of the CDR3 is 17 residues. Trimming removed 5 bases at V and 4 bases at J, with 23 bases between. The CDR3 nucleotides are TGTGCCAGCAGTGTAGTGGACACAGCAGGAAAGACCTATGGCTACACCTTC. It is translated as CASSVVDTAGKTYGYTF.

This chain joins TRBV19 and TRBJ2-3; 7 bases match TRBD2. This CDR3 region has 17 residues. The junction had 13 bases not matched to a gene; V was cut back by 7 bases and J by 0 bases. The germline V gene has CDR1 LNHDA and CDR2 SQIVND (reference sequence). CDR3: CASTGILAASSTDTQYF. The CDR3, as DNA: TGTGCCAGTACTGGGATCCTAGCGGCATCTAGCACAGATACGCAGTATTTT.

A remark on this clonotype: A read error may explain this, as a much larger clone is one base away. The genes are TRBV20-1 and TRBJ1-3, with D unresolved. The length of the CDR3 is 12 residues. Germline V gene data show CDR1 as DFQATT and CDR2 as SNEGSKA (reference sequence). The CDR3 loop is CNARDVAVSIYF. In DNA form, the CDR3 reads TGCAATGCTAGAGATGTTGCCGTCTCCATATATTTT.

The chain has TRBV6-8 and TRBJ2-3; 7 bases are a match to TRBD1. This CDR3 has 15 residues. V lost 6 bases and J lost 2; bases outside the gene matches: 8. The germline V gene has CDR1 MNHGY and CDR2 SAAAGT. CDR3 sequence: CASSIDRVDTDTQYF. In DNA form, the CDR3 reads TGTGCCAGCAGCATAGACAGGGTAGACACAGATACGCAGTATTTT.

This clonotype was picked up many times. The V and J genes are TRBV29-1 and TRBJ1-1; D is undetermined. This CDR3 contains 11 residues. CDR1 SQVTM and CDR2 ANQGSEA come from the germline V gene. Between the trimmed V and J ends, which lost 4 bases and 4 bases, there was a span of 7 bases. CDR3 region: CSVAVVTEAFF. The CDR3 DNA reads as TGCAGCGTTGCGGTAGTCACTGAAGCTTTCTTT.

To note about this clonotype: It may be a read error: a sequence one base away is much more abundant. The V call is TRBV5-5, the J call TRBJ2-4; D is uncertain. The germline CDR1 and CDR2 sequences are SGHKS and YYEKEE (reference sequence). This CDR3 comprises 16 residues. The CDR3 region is CASYLHVSRKTYGHTF. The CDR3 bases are TGTGCCAGCTATCTCCATGTCTCGCGAAAGACCTATGGCCACACCTTC.

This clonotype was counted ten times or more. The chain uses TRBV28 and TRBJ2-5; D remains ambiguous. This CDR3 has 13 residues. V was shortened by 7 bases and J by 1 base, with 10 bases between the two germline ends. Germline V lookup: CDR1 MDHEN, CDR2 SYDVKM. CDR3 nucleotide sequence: TGTGCCAGCACCTCAGGCGGCCAAGAGACCCAGTACTTC. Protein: CASTSGGQETQYF.

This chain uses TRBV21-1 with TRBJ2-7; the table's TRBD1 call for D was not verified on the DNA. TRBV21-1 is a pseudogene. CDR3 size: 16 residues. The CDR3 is CASSEGGPDSSYGQYF. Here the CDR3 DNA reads TGTGCCAGCAGCGAAGGGGGGCCAGATTCCTCCTACGGGCAGTACTTC.